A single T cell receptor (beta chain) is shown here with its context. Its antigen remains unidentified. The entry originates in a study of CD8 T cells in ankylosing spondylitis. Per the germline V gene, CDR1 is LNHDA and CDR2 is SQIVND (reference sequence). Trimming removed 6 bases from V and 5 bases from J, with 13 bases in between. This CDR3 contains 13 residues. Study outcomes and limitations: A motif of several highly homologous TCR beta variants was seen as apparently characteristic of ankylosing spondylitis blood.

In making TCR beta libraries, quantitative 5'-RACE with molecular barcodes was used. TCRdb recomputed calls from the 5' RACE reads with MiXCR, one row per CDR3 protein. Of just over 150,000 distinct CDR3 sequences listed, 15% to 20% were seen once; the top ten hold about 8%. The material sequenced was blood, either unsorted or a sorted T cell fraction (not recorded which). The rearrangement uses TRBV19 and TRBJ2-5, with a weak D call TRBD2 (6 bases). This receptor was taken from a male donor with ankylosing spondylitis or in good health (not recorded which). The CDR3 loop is CASSPRRGETQYF. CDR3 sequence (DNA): TGTGCCAGTAGCCCTCGGAGGGGCGAGACCCAGTACTTC.